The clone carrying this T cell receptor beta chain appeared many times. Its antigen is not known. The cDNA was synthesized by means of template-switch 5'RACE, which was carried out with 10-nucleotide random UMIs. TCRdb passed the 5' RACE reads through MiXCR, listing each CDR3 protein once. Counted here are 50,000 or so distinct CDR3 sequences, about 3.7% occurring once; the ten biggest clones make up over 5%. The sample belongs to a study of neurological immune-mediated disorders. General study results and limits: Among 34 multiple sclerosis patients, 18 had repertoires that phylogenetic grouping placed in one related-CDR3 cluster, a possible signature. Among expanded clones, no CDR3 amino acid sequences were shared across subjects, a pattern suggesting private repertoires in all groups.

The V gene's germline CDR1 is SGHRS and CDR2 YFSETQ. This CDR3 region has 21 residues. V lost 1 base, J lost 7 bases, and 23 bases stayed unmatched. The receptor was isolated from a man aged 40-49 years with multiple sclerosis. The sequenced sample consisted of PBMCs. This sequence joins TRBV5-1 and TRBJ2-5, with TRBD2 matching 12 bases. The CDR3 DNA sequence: TGCGCCAGCAGCTTGCCCCAACGACTAGCGGGGGCTCCCCCGTCGGAGGGGACCCAGTACTTC. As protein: CASSLPQRLAGAPPSEGTQYF.